The rows below give T cell receptor beta chains drawn from one sample of a study of immune characterization of retroperitoneal liposarcoma. MiXCR, run by TCRdb on the PCR reads, gives a single entry per CDR3 protein. This table holds some 4,200 distinct CDR3 sequences, about 32% found once. Material: tumor tissue. The receptors shown here come from a male donor with retroperitoneal liposarcoma. CDR3s include the opening cysteine and the closing phenylalanine or tryptophan. A D gene is named only where the DNA matches it firmly. Only some rows state a clone size, as once, few, many or a class for expanded clones.

D	J	size	V	CDR3	DNA
TRBD1	TRBJ2-5	.	TRBV12-3/TRBV12-4	CASRPGQGPSEQYF	TGTGCCAGCAGGCCGGGACAGGGGCCTAGTGAGCAGTACTTC
.	TRBJ2-3	.	TRBV12-3/TRBV12-4	CASSLGVSQDTQYF	TGTGCCAGCAGTTTGGGAGTCAGCCAGGATACGCAGTATTTT
.	TRBJ2-2	few	TRBV7-2	CASSLMLSGELFF	TGTGCCAGCAGCTTAATGTTGTCCGGGGAGCTGTTTTTT
.	TRBJ2-1	.	TRBV11-3	CASSLGGDLDNEQFF	TGTGCCAGCAGCTTAGGGGGGGATTTAGACAATGAGCAGTTCTTC
.	TRBJ2-7	.	TRBV12-3/TRBV12-4	CASGPTAYEQYF	TGTGCCAGCGGTCCGACCGCCTACGAGCAGTACTTC
TRBD2	TRBJ2-1	few	TRBV29-1	CSVRGLAGGRFIQQQFF	TGCAGCGTTCGAGGACTAGCGGGAGGCCGATTTATACAACAGCAGTTCTTC
TRBD1	TRBJ2-5	.	TRBV6-1	CASSYTDRVGETQYF	TGTGCCAGCAGTTATACGGACAGGGTCGGAGAGACCCAGTACTTC
TRBD2	TRBJ2-1	.	TRBV6-6	CASSGSGRAHNEQFF	TGTGCCAGCAGTGGGAGCGGGAGGGCCCACAATGAGCAGTTCTTC
TRBD1	TRBJ1-1	many	TRBV27	CASGDRDDTEAFF	TGTGCCAGCGGGGACAGGGATGACACTGAAGCTTTCTTT
.	TRBJ2-7	.	TRBV6-5	CASRQLTISYEQYF	TGTGCCAGCAGACAGCTTACCATCTCCTACGAGCAGTACTTC
.	TRBJ2-7	many	TRBV6-6	CASSYQGSYEQYF	TGTGCCAGCAGTTACCAGGGATCCTACGAGCAGTACTTC
.	TRBJ2-7	.	TRBV19	CASSIPGDPNYEQYF	TGTGCCAGTAGTATTCCGGGAGATCCGAACTACGAGCAGTACTTC
.	TRBJ2-7	many	TRBV6-1	CASSERAANYEQYF	TGTGCCAGCAGTGAACGGGCGGCGAACTACGAGCAGTACTTC
TRBD2	TRBJ2-3	.	TRBV6-1	CASSEAPGTSGATDTQYF	TGTGCCAGCAGTGAAGCCCCCGGGACTAGCGGGGCCACAGATACGCAGTATTTT
.	TRBJ2-5	few	TRBV5-5	CASSPEYRVQETQYF	TGTGCCAGCAGCCCGGAGTACAGGGTACAAGAGACCCAGTACTTC
TRBD2	TRBJ2-1	large	TRBV5-4	CASSFTAGGVGEQFF	TGTGCCAGCAGCTTTACAGCGGGAGGGGTGGGTGAGCAGTTCTTC
.	TRBJ2-5	medium-sized	TRBV5-1	CASSTEQGFLGETQYF	TGCGCCAGCAGCACTGAACAGGGCTTCCTGGGAGAGACCCAGTACTTC
TRBD2	TRBJ2-5	many	TRBV7-2	CASSPTLGLEQYF	TGTGCCAGCAGCCCGACCCTGGGACTAGAGCAGTACTTC
TRBD2	TRBJ2-1	many	TRBV14	CASSQEYRLAEYNEQFF	TGTGCCAGCAGCCAAGAATATCGGCTAGCGGAATACAATGAGCAGTTCTTC
.	TRBJ2-7	medium-sized	TRBV6-6	CASSYGGTYEQYF	TGTGCCAGCAGTTACGGGGGAACCTACGAGCAGTACTTC
.	TRBJ2-2	once	TRBV12-3/TRBV12-4	CASSATRELFF	TGTGCCAGCAGTGCAACCCGGGAGCTGTTTTTT
.	TRBJ1-2	.	TRBV6-1	CASSPSAAGGYTF	TGTGCCAGCAGTCCTTCCGCCGCTGGGGGCTACACCTTC
TRBD2	TRBJ2-7	.	TRBV7-2	CASTTRGLANYEQYF	TGTGCCAGCACCACTCGGGGACTAGCGAACTATGAGCAGTACTTC
.	TRBJ2-7	large	TRBV12-3/TRBV12-4	CASSLEGGFEQYF	TGTGCCAGCAGTTTAGAAGGGGGTTTCGAGCAGTACTTC
.	TRBJ2-2	.	TRBV6-6	CASSYGPLSKSGWLFF	TGTGCCAGCAGTTACGGACCCCTCTCTAAGAGCGGATGGCTGTTTTTT
.	TRBJ2-7	few	TRBV7-8	CASSVRATEVGEQYF	TGTGCCAGCAGCGTCCGGGCGACCGAGGTCGGCGAGCAGTACTTC
.	TRBJ2-1	.	TRBV30	CAWSPSNNEQFF	TGTGCCTGGAGTCCATCTAACAATGAGCAGTTCTTC
.	TRBJ2-7	few	TRBV7-2	CASSTSGPPYEQYF	TGTGCCAGCAGCACCTCCGGTCCCCCCTACGAGCAGTACTTC
TRBD1	TRBJ1-1	few	TRBV12-3/TRBV12-4	CASTGTGETEAFF	TGTGCCAGCACTGGGACAGGGGAAACTGAAGCTTTCTTT
.	TRBJ2-3	large	TRBV7-2	CASSLGARGTDTQYF	TGTGCCAGCAGCTTAGGAGCACGGGGTACAGATACGCAGTATTTT
.	TRBJ1-2	.	TRBV6-1	CASRLTGELYGYTF	TGTGCCAGCCGTCTGACAGGTGAATTGTATGGCTACACCTTC
.	TRBJ2-1	.	TRBV11-3	CASSLPGTNEQFF	TGTGCCAGCAGCTTGCCCGGTACCAATGAGCAGTTCTTC
.	TRBJ2-5	many	TRBV11-1	CASSWLGYQETQYF	TGTGCCAGCAGCTGGTTGGGGTACCAAGAGACCCAGTACTTC
TRBD2	TRBJ2-1	.	TRBV12-3/TRBV12-4	CASSSGTGGTYNEQFF	TGTGCCAGCAGTAGCGGGACGGGAGGTACCTACAATGAGCAGTTCTTC
TRBD2	TRBJ2-1	.	TRBV7-9	CASREGLAGGGEQFF	TGTGCCAGCAGAGAAGGACTAGCGGGGGGAGGTGAGCAGTTCTTC
TRBD2	TRBJ2-3	.	TRBV4-1	CASSQVGGADTQYF	TGCGCCAGCAGCCAAGTGGGGGGGGCAGATACGCAGTATTTT
.	TRBJ2-1	few	TRBV18	CASSPTSSYNEQFF	TGTGCCAGCTCACCGACTAGTTCCTACAATGAGCAGTTCTTC
TRBD1	TRBJ2-7	few	TRBV6-1	CASSPPGTGGGEQYF	TGTGCCAGCAGTCCTCCCGGGACAGGGGGAGGCGAGCAGTACTTC
TRBD2	TRBJ2-1	.	TRBV6-1	CASRSGGLSSYNEQFF	TGTGCCAGCAGAAGCGGGGGACTAAGCTCCTACAATGAGCAGTTCTTC
.	TRBJ2-1	.	TRBV4-2	CASSQGPGIEQFF	TGTGCCAGCAGCCAAGGTCCCGGGATCGAGCAGTTCTTC
TRBD2	TRBJ2-1	.	TRBV6-1	CASSTGTSGGRYNEQFF	TGTGCCAGCAGTACAGGGACTAGCGGGGGACGGTACAATGAGCAGTTCTTC